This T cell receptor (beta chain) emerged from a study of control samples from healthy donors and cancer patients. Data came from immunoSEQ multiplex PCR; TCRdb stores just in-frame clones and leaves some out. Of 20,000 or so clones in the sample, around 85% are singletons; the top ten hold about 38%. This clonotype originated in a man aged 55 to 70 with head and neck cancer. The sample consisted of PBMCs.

Written as DNA, the CDR3 is TGTGCCAGCAGCAAAGTTAGGCCAGCTCTAGCCAAAAACATTCAGTACTTC. This sequence encodes CASSKVRPALAKNIQYF. The rearrangement uses TRBV21-1 and TRBJ2-4. TRBV21-1 is termed a pseudogene. The CDR3 runs 17 residues.